These 8 T cell receptor beta chains came from one sample sequenced in a study of technical replicates of blood from a few donors. Profiled with immunoSEQ multiplex PCR; TCRdb holds only in-frame clones, not every one. The sample records about 75,000 clones, 95% to 98% being singletons. Sequencing used T cells isolated from PBMCs. Source of these receptors: a human donor in good health.

This sequence joins TRBV25-1 and TRBJ2-3; maybe TRBD1 (6 bases). Germline-derived CDR1 and CDR2 are MGHDK and SYGVNS. The V gene lost 1 base and the J gene lost 3 bases, with 17 bases spanning the gap. The CDR3 has 17 residues. The CDR3 region is CASSESTGQGITDTQYF. DNA of the CDR3: TGTGCCAGCAGTGAATCAACGGGGCAGGGGATAACAGATACGCAGTATTTT.

The chain recombines TRBV25-1 with TRBJ2-7; D remains ambiguous. There are 14 residues in the CDR3. Trimming took off 6 bases at V and 2 bases at J, with 14 bases between the two ends. Germline values: CDR1 MGHDK, CDR2 SYGVNS. The CDR3 loop reads CASRDSGSTYEQYF. CDR3 nucleotide sequence: TGTGCCAGCAGGGATAGTGGTAGCACCTACGAGCAGTACTTC.

The chain is built from TRBV5-4 and TRBJ1-1; D perhaps matches TRBD1 (6 bases). Trimming left V 4 bases short and J 5 bases short, with 15 bases between. The CDR3 is made up of 14 amino acids. Germline CDR1 SGHNT, CDR2 YYREEE (reference sequence). The CDR3 nucleotides are TGTGCCAGCAGCCTAGCAGGGGAGGGGACTGAAGCTTTCTTT. Its translation: CASSLAGEGTEAFF.

This chain links TRBV4-1 with TRBJ2-7, with 8 bases fitting TRBD1. V was clipped by 1 base and J by 7 bases; unmatched bases: 12. The CDR3 contains 16 residues. Germline CDR1 reads MGHRA; CDR2 reads YSYEKL. This chain's CDR3 is CASSQGRLVTGDEQYF. The CDR3 nucleotides are TGCGCCAGCAGCCAAGGAAGGCTAGTGACAGGGGATGAGCAGTACTTC.

The rearrangement links TRBV27 to TRBJ2-7; perhaps TRBD2 as D (5 bases). Germline lookup yields CDR1 MNHEY and CDR2 SMNVEV (reference sequence). Trimming took off 6 bases at V and 3 bases at J, with 21 bases between the two ends. This CDR3 is 16 amino acids long. The CDR3 protein is CASREESGSTVYEQYF. Written as DNA, the CDR3 is TGTGCCAGCAGAGAGGAATCGGGGTCGACGGTCTACGAGCAGTACTTC.

The chain has TRBV5-4 and TRBJ2-3; 8 bases align to TRBD1. Per the germline V gene, CDR1 is SGHNT and CDR2 is YYREEE (reference sequence). The CDR3 covers 15 residues. V was pared by 1 base and J by 4 bases, with 5 bases of the junction left unmatched. In nucleotides, the CDR3 is TGTGCCAGCAGCTTGCGCAGGGGGCTCTCAGATACGCAGTATTTT. Translated, it gives CASSLRRGLSDTQYF.

V usage is TRBV10-3 and J usage is TRBJ2-7, with a tentative D call TRBD1 (5 bases). V lost 2 bases and J 0 bases, leaving 14 bases between the germline ends. The CDR3 consists of 16 residues. Germline V gives CDR1 ENHRY, CDR2 SYGVKD. This CDR3 is CAISEGWTKISYEQYF. DNA for the CDR3: TGTGCCATCAGTGAGGGTTGGACAAAAATCTCCTACGAGCAGTACTTC.

This clone came up once. The J gene is TRBJ2-7, the V gene TRBV10-1, with D possibly matching TRBD2 (6 bases). The V gene lost 3 bases and the J gene lost 5 bases, with 14 bases spanning the gap. Per the germline V gene, CDR1 is WNHNN and CDR2 is SYGVQD (reference sequence). The length of the CDR3 is 14 residues. The CDR3 reads CASSDGGRNDEQYF. The CDR3 bases are TGCGCCAGCAGTGATGGAGGGAGGAACGACGAGCAGTACTTC.